This TCR beta chain was captured in a study of vaccination and CD4 T cells after COVID-19 (dated by TCRdb to 2021 to 2024). As for the study more broadly: Convalescent patients had a positive SARS-CoV-2 result on nasal swab PCR, and of these patients, several had mild disease and one had severe disease. The convalescent cohort included six males and four females, with two Hispanic individuals, seven Caucasians, two Asians and one multiracial person. Two doses of either the Pfizer-BioNTech BNT162b2 vaccine (n=8) or the Moderna mRNA-1273 vaccine (n=2) were administered to participants. Post-COVID blood samples were collected from convalescent patients a median of approximately 100 days after diagnosis, with a range of about 35 to 170 days. The time from the second vaccine dose to post-vaccine blood sampling had a median of roughly 79 days and ranged from roughly 13 to 241 days. For stimulating the cultures, overlapping spike peptide pools were used, derived from SARS-CoV-2 as well as from the common cold coronaviruses HCoV-NL63, HCoV-OC43 and HCoV-229E. In control cultures, a CEFX viral epitope pool was used as positive control, an HIV-1 Nef peptide pool was used as negative control, or no peptide was added. The spike-specific CD4+ TCR repertoire was compared before and after mRNA vaccination in over nine COVID-19 convalescent patients and a few infection-naive healthy vaccine recipients. What the authors observed across the whole study: In convalescent patients, a median roughly 87% of post-vaccine SARS-CoV-2-reactive clones were detected only after vaccination, suggesting vaccine-specific priming. The study included relatively few convalescent patients and did not analyze early timepoints after natural infection. An increase in the median number of SARS-CoV-2-reactive clonotypes from approximately 21 after infection to 38 after vaccination was observed, but the change was not found to be significant. Nearly all vaccine-specific clones in convalescent patients (304 of 307) were mono-reactive for SARS-CoV-2 spike rather than cross-reactive with common cold coronaviruses.

Note on this clonotype: Its antigen is currently not known. No base quality values were provided; no much bigger clone lies one nucleotide off.

The library was built by means of PCR. DNA from cultured CD4+ T cells underwent TCR sequencing with the Oncomine TCR Beta short-read assay at the Johns Hopkins FTIC core. The QIAamp micro DNA kit was used to extract genomic DNA from the cultured CD4+ T cells. Oncomine TCR Beta libraries from cultured CD4+ T cells were pooled using unique dual indexes and sequenced on an Illumina iSeq 100. The study's processing was this. Non-productive sequences were removed, and CDR3s that did not start with C, did not end with F or W, or were shorter than 7 amino acids were discarded. The MANAFEST web application identified antigen-specific clonotypes by comparing peptide-stimulated wells against reference wells and other culture wells. An FDR below 0.05, an odds ratio above 5, and a productive frequency above 0.1% in at least two of three replicate wells were required for clones to be considered positive. Clonotypes that were significantly expanded in both SARS-CoV-2 spike wells and at least one common cold coronavirus spike condition were defined as cross-reactive. CDR3 homology was assessed with Levenshtein distances (stringdist) and unrooted phylogenetic trees (ape) in R version 3.6.1. TCRdb reprocessed the public reads (quality trimming at Q25 with fastp, clone calling with MiXCR) and kept in-frame beta chains. Entries are consolidated by CDR3 protein sequence, retaining the most common genes and DNA. The V and J calls shown here were made by TCRdb, not taken from the authors' results. Across this sample there are roughly 3,700 distinct CDR3 sequences, with approximately 40% seen only once. Approximately 54% of the sample is held by the ten biggest clonotypes.

The sample's treatment or condition, from its label and the paper: approximately nine-day PBMC culture with coronavirus spike peptide pools or control peptides (ViraFEST assay). To expand antigen-specific T cells with peptide pools and then pick out the expanded clonotypes through TCR sequencing, the study relied on the ViraFEST assay. The positive SARS-CoV-2 PCR tests of the convalescent patients were dated from March to December 2020, before the Alpha, Beta and Delta variants emerged in the United States. PBMCs were cultured at under 2.5 million per well in IMDM supplemented with approximately 4.7% human AB serum and about 9.6 IU/ml IL-2, with approximately 10 ug/ml peptide pools added. On days 3 and 7, half of the culture medium was replaced with fresh IL-2-containing medium. Once the cells had been in culture for less than 11 days, the EasySep CD4+ T cell isolation kit was used to isolate CD4+ T cells by negative selection. PBMCs were separated from whole blood using Ficoll-Paque Plus gradient centrifugation and then either used fresh or cryopreserved at -140C. Each culture condition was generally run in triplicate wells.

Spanning cysteine to phenylalanine, the CDR3 consists of 15 amino acids. Solely the CDR3 DNA is kept, with 45 bases framed from the first base. Sequences MNHEY (CDR1) and SVGAGI (CDR2) are obtained from the germline V gene. V is shortened by 4 bases, J by 3 bases, and the region joining them spans 13 bases. Sequenced material: CD4+ T cells from blood, cultured in vitro. The chain is encoded by TRBV6-5 joined to TRBJ1-5; TRBD1 is a possible D gene, resting on 5 matching bases. The source of this sequence is a human donor who had recovered from COVID-19. The CDR3 loop reads CASSFPSGDNQPQHF. DNA sequence: TGTGCCAGCAGTTTCCCGTCGGGGGACAATCAGCCCCAGCATTTT.